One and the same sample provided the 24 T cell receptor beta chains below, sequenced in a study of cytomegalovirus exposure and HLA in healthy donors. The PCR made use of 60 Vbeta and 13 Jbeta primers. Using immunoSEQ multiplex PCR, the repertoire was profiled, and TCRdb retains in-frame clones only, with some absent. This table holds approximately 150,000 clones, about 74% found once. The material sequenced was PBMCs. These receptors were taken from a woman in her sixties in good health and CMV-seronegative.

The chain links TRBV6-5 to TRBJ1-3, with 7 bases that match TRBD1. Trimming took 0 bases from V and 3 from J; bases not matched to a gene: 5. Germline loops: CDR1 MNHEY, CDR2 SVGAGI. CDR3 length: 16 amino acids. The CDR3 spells CASSYSTGPYGNTIYF. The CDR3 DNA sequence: TGTGCCAGCAGTTACTCGACAGGGCCGTATGGAAACACCATATATTTT.

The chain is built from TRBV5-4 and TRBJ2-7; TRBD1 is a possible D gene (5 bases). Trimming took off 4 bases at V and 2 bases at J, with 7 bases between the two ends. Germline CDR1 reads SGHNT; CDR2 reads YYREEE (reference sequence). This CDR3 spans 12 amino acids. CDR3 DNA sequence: TGTGCCAGCAGCATGGGGCCCTACGAGCAGTACTTC. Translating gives CASSMGPYEQYF.

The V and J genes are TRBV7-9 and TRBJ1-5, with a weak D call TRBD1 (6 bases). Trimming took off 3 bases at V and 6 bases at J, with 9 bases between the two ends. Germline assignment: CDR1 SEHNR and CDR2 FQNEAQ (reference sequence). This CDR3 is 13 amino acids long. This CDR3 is CASSLGGGQPQHF. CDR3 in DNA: TGTGCCAGCAGCTTGGGAGGGGGTCAGCCCCAGCATTTT.

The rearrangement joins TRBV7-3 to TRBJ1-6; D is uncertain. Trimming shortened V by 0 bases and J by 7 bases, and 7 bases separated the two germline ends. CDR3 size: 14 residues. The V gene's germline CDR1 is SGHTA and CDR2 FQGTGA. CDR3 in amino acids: CASSLTPLNSPLHF. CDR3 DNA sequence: TGTGCCAGCAGCTTAACACCGCTAAATTCACCCCTCCACTTT.

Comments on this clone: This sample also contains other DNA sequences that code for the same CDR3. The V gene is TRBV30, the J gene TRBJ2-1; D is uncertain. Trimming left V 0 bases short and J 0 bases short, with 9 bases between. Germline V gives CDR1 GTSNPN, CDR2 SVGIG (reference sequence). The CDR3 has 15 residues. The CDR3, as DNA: TGTGCCTGGAGTGTACGATCGAGCTCCTACAATGAGCAGTTCTTC. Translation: CAWSVRSSSYNEQFF.

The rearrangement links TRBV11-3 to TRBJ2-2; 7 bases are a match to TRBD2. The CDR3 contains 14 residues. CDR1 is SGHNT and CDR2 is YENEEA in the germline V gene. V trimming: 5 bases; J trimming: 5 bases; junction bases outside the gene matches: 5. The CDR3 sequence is CASSPFGRTGELFF. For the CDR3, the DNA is TGTGCCAGCAGCCCTTTCGGGAGGACCGGGGAGCTGTTTTTT.

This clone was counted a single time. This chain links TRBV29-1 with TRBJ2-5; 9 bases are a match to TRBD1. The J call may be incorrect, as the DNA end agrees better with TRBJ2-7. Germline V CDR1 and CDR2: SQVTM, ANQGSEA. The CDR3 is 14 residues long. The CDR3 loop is CSVEVDRGSYEQYF. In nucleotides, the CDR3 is TGCAGCGTTGAAGTGGACAGGGGCTCCTACGAGCAGTACTTC.

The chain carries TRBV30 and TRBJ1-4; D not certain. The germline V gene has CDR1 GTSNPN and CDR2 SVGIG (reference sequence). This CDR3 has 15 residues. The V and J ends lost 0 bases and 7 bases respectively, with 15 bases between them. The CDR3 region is CAWSVRGRGGEKLFF. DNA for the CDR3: TGTGCCTGGAGTGTACGTGGCCGAGGAGGTGAAAAACTGTTTTTT.

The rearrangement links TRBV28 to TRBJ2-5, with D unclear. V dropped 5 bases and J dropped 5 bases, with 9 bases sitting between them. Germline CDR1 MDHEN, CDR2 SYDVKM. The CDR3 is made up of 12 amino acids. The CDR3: CASSTRGETQYF. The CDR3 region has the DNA TGTGCCAGCAGTACCCGTGGCGAGACCCAGTACTTC.

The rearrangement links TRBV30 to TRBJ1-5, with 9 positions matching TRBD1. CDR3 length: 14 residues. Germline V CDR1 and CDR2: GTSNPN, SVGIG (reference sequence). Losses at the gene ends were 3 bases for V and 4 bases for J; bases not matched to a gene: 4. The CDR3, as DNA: TGTGCCTGGAGCTCCGGACAGGGGAATCAGCCCCAGCATTTT. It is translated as CAWSSGQGNQPQHF.

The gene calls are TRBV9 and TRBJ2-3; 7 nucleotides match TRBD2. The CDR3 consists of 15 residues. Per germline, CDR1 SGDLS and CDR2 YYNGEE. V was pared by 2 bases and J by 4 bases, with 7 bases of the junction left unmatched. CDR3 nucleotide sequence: TGTGCCAGCAGCGTGGGCGGGAGAGAAGCAGATACGCAGTATTTT. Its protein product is CASSVGGREADTQYF.

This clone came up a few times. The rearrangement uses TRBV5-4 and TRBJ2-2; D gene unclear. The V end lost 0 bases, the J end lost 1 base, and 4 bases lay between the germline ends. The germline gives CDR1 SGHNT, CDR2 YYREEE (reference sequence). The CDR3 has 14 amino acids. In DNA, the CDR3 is TGTGCCAGCAGCTTGGGAGAGAACACCGGGGAGCTGTTTTTT. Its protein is CASSLGENTGELFF. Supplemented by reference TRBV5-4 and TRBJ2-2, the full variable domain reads ETGVTQSPTHLIKTRGQQVTLRCSSQSGHNTVSWYQQALGQGPQFIFQYYREEENGRGNFPPRFSGLQFPNYSSELNVNALELDDSALYLCASSLGENTGELFFGEGSRLTVL.

The CDR3 sequence is CASSLGGSYNEQFF. The CDR3 DNA reads as TGTGCCAGCAGCCTAGGGGGTTCCTACAATGAGCAGTTCTTC. The chain combines TRBV28 with TRBJ2-1, with D perhaps TRBD1 (6 bases). From germline, CDR1 is MDHEN and CDR2 SYDVKM. Trimming removed 6 bases at V and 1 base at J, with 10 bases between. The CDR3 totals 14 residues.

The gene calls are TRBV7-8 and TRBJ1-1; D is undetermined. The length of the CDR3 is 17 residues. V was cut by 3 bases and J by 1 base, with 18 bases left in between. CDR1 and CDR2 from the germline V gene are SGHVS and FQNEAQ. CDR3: CASSFPRFIESNTEAFF. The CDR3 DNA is TGTGCCAGCAGCTTCCCGAGGTTTATCGAGTCGAACACTGAAGCTTTCTTT.

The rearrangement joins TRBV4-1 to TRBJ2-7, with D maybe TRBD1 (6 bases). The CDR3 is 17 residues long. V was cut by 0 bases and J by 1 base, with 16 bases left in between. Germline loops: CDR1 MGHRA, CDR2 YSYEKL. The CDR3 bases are TGCGCCAGCAGCCAAGATACAGGGCTAGCCACGTCCTACGAGCAGTACTTC. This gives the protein CASSQDTGLATSYEQYF.

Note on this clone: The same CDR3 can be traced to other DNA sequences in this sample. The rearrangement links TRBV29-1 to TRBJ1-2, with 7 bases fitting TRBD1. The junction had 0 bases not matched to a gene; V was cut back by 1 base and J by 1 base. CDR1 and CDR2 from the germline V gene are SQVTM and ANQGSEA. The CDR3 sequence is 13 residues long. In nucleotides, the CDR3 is TGCAGCGTTGAAGCAGGGGGTAACTATGGCTACACCTTC. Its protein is CSVEAGGNYGYTF.

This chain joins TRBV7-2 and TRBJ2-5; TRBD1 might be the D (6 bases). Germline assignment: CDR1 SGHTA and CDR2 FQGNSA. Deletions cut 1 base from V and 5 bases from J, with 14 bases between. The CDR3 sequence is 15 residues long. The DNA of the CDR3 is TGTGCCAGCAGCTTAGGCCCCACAGGGTCGGAGACCCAGTACTTC. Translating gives CASSLGPTGSETQYF. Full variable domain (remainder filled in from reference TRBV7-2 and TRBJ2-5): GAGVSQSPSNKVTEKGKDVELRCDPISGHTALYWYRQSLGQGLEFLIYFQGNSAPDKSGLPSDRFSAERTGGSVSTLTIQRTQQEDSAVYLCASSLGPTGSETQYFGPGTRLLVL.

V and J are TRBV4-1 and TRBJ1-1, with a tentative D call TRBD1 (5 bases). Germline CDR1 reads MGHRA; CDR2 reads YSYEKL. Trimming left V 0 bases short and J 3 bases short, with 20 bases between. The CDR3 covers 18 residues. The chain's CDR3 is CASSQDSGLGVKDTEAFF. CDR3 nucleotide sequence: TGCGCCAGCAGCCAAGATTCGGGACTTGGGGTGAAGGACACTGAAGCTTTCTTT.

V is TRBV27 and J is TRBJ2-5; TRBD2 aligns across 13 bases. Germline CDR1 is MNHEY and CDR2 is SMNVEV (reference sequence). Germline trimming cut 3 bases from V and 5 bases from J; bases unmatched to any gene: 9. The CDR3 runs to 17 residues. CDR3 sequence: CASSFSGLAGPGETQYF. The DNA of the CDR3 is TGTGCCAGCAGTTTTTCGGGACTAGCGGGGCCCGGGGAGACCCAGTACTTC.

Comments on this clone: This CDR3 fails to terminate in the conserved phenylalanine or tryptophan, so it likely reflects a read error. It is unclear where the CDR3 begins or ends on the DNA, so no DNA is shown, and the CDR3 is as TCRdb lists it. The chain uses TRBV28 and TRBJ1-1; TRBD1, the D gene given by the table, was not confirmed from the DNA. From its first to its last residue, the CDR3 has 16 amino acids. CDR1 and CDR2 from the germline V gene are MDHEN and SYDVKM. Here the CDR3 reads CASSFGQSDPQGLYFS.

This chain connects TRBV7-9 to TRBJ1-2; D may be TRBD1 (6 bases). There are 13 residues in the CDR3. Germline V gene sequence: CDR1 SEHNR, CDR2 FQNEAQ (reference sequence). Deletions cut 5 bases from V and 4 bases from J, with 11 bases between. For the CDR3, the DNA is TGTGCCAGCAGCCCGGGGACACCCTATGGCTACACCTTC. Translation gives CASSPGTPYGYTF.

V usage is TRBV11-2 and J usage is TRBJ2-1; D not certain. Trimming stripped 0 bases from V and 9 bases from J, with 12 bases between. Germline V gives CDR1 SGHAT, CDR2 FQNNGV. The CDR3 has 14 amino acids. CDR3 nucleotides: TGTGCCAGCAGCTTAGATCGAACAGCACGTGAGCAGTTCTTC. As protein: CASSLDRTAREQFF.

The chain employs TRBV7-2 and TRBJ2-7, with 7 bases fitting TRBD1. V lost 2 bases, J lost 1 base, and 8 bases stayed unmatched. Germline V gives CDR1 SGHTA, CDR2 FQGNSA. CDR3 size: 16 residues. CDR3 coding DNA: TGTGCCAGCAGCTTATCCGGGACAGTAGGTTCCTACGAGCAGTACTTC. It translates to CASSLSGTVGSYEQYF. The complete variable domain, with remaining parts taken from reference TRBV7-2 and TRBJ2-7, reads GAGVSQSPSNKVTEKGKDVELRCDPISGHTALYWYRQSLGQGLEFLIYFQGNSAPDKSGLPSDRFSAERTGGSVSTLTIQRTQQEDSAVYLCASSLSGTVGSYEQYFGPGTRLTVT.

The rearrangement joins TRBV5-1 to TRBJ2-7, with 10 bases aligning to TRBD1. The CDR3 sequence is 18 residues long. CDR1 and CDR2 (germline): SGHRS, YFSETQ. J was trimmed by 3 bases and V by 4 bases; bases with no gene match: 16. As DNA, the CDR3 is TGCGCCAGCAGCGAGATTGGGACAGGGGCCTCGCGGGGCTACGAGCAGTACTTC. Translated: CASSEIGTGASRGYEQYF.